The clone carrying this T cell receptor (beta chain) has just a few counts. The antigen is undetermined. Using its own MiXCR run on the 5' RACE reads, TCRdb lists one record per CDR3 protein. The data hold 700,000 or so distinct CDR3 sequences, with 21% observed a single time. The data stem from a study of identical twins. General study findings and limits: Invariant MAIT and iNKT cells may have partly biased zero-insertion analyses.

The same specimen was also included in a second study, on T cells expressing NK-cell markers. That source adds: Six or seven donors had dominant NKG2C+ clonotypes that comprised roughly 1.0-7.5% of their CD8+ T cells.

Input material: PBMCs. This receptor was taken from a woman under 30 in good health.

The CDR3 sequence is CSAGQTEFGSEQYF. The DNA of the CDR3 is TGCAGTGCTGGGCAGACTGAGTTCGGGTCCGAGCAGTACTTC. The chain recombines TRBV20-1 with TRBJ2-7; D remains unclear. V lost 5 bases to trimming and J lost 6 bases, with 20 bases between them. The CDR3 has 14 amino acids. The germline V gene has CDR1 DFQATT and CDR2 SNEGSKA (reference sequence).